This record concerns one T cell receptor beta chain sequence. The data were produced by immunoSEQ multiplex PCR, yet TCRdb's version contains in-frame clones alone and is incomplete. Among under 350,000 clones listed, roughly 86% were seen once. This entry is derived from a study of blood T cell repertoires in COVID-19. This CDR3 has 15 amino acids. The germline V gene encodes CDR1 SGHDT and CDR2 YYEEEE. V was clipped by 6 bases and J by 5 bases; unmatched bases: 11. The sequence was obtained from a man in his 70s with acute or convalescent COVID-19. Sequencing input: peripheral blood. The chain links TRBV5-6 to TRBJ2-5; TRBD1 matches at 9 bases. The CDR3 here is CASTPGQGRAETQYF. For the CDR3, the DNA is TGTGCCAGCACCCCGGGACAGGGTCGTGCTGAGACCCAGTACTTC.